The 29 T cell receptor beta chains below were found in one sample sequenced in a study of blood T cells in healthy people across ages (dated by TCRdb to 2015 to 2017). Preparation of the library involved 5' RACE. Sequenced on an Illumina HiSeq 2500. A second about 7 to 12 cycle PCR used a sample-barcoded 5' primer and a J-beta primer mix. TCRdb reanalyzed the raw reads on its own, using fastp at Q25 for trimming and MiXCR for clone calling, and kept in-frame beta chains. Every CDR3 protein is listed once, alongside the most common genes and DNA of its rows. This sample gives approximately 1.5 million distinct CDR3 sequences in total; around 40% of them show up just once. Roughly 3.7% of the sample lies in the top ten. Sequencing used blood. These TCRs come from a woman aged 18-29 years in good health.

CDR3 sequence reads: CATSRDLTEALNTEAFF. The CDR3 bases are TGTGCCACCAGCAGAGATTTGACGGAGGCGCTGAACACTGAAGCTTTCTTT. The chain carries TRBV15 and TRBJ1-1, with D uncertain. This CDR3 contains 17 residues. The germline CDR1 and CDR2 sequences are LNHNV and YYDKDF (reference sequence). Trimming removed 0 bases at V and 0 bases at J, with 14 bases between.

To note about this clonotype: Being one base from a much bigger clone, this may be a read error. The rearrangement joins TRBV12-3 or TRBV12-4 to TRBJ2-5; 8 positions agree with TRBD1. V was pared by 1 base and J by 11 bases, with 24 bases of the junction left unmatched. This CDR3 comprises 19 residues. Here the CDR3 reads CASSLGAGTGLSSYNEQYF. CDR3 nucleotide sequence: TGTGCCAGCAGTTTAGGGGCCGGGACAGGACTTAGCTCCTACAATGAGCAGTACTTC.

The chain joins TRBV7-8 to TRBJ2-3; 9 bases agree with TRBD1. The trim removed 5 bases at V and 0 bases at J, leaving 3 bases unmatched. The germline V gene encodes CDR1 SGHVS and CDR2 FQNEAQ. This CDR3 contains 15 residues. CDR3 loop: CASSHGQGSTDTQYF. CDR3 coding DNA: TGTGCCAGCAGCCACGGACAGGGGAGCACAGATACGCAGTATTTT.

This clonotype has just a few counts. The chain combines TRBV20-1 with TRBJ2-1; D is ambiguous. Germline V lookup: CDR1 DFQATT, CDR2 SNEGSKA (reference sequence). The CDR3 covers 15 residues. Between the trimmed V and J ends, which lost 4 bases and 5 bases, there was a span of 18 bases. In nucleotides, the CDR3 is TGCAGTGCTAAAACGCGAGTAATAAACAACAATGAGCAGTTCTTC. Translating it yields CSAKTRVINNNEQFF.

The chain carries TRBV3-1 and TRBJ1-5; D possibly corresponds to TRBD1 (6 bases). The V end was cut by 1 base, the J end by 3 bases, with 7 bases between. The CDR3 length is 14 residues. Germline V gene sequence: CDR1 LGHDT, CDR2 YNNKEL (reference sequence). The CDR3 spells CASSQGTDNQPQHF. For the CDR3, the DNA is TGTGCCAGCAGCCAAGGGACAGACAATCAGCCCCAGCATTTT.

This clonotype was recorded a few times. The CDR3 DNA sequence: TGTGCCAGCAGCTTACAGACAGGGGCTGGCAATCAGCCCCAGCATTTT. Its translation: CASSLQTGAGNQPQHF. The rearrangement uses TRBV7-9 and TRBJ1-5, with 8 bases identical to TRBD1. Germline V gene lookup returns CDR1 SEHNR and CDR2 FQNEAQ (reference sequence). Germline trimming cut 2 bases from V and 2 bases from J; bases unmatched to any gene: 5. This CDR3 region has 16 residues.

The V gene is TRBV7-9, the J gene TRBJ2-7, with D hard to call. Germline V gives CDR1 SEHNR, CDR2 FQNEAQ (reference sequence). Trimming stripped 6 bases from V and 6 bases from J, with 9 bases between. The CDR3 totals 11 residues. The CDR3 DNA reads as TGTGCCAGCAGATCGGTCTCCGAGCAGTACTTC. It specifies CASRSVSEQYF.

This clonotype has just a few counts. This chain links TRBV7-2 with TRBJ2-4, with TRBD2 as a possible D gene (5 bases). The CDR3 covers 14 residues. V lost 7 bases, J lost 5 bases, and 15 bases lay in between. Germline V lookup: CDR1 SGHTA, CDR2 FQGNSA. In DNA form, the CDR3 reads TGTGCCAGCACCAGGACTGGGATGCAAAACATTCAGTACTTC. Residues: CASTRTGMQNIQYF. The full variable domain, its missing parts supplied by reference TRBV7-2 and TRBJ2-4, is GAGVSQSPSNKVTEKGKDVELRCDPISGHTALYWYRQSLGQGLEFLIYFQGNSAPDKSGLPSDRFSAERTGGSVSTLTIQRTQQEDSAVYLCASTRTGMQNIQYFGAGTRLSVL.

This clonotype showed up just once. The rearrangement uses TRBV6-1 and TRBJ1-2; D possibly corresponds to TRBD1 (6 bases). The V end was cut by 4 bases, the J end by 3 bases, with 12 bases between. There are 14 residues in the CDR3. Germline CDR1 is MNHNS and CDR2 is SASEGT. In nucleotides, the CDR3 is TGTGCCAGCAGTGCGTACAGGGAGTACTATGGCTACACCTTC. Encoded protein: CASSAYREYYGYTF.

V and J are TRBV7-2 and TRBJ1-2; D unclear. Per the germline V gene, CDR1 is SGHTA and CDR2 is FQGNSA. The CDR3 length is 14 residues. The V end lost 1 base, the J end lost 4 bases, and 10 bases lay between the germline ends. This CDR3 is CASSLVAGIYGYTF. CDR3 bases: TGTGCCAGCAGCTTAGTAGCAGGAATCTATGGCTACACCTTC.

This clonotype was counted only a few times. V usage is TRBV9 and J usage is TRBJ2-7; a weak D match, TRBD2 (7 bases). Germline V lookup: CDR1 SGDLS, CDR2 YYNGEE. The CDR3 contains 15 residues. Trimming took off 4 bases at V and 2 bases at J, with 16 bases between the two ends. The CDR3 is CASSLGGGGTYEQYF. The CDR3 region has the DNA TGTGCCAGCAGCTTAGGAGGCGGGGGCACCTACGAGCAGTACTTC.

A few counts support this clonotype. The chain combines TRBV4-1 with TRBJ2-7; 8 bases line up with TRBD2. The end of the DNA fits TRBJ2-5 better, so the J call may be wrong. CDR1 MGHRA and CDR2 YSYEKL come from the germline V gene. The CDR3 contains 16 residues. In DNA, the CDR3 is TGCGCCAGCAGCCAAGCTGGACGGGGGGGGTCATGGACCCAGTACTTC. This translates into CASSQAGRGGSWTQYF.

The genes are TRBV27 and TRBJ1-1; TRBD1 might be the D (5 bases). Germline V gene data show CDR1 as MNHEY and CDR2 as SMNVEV (reference sequence). There are 13 residues in the CDR3. Trimming cost V 7 bases and J 1 base, with 10 bases left between them. As DNA, the CDR3 is TGTGCCAGCAACGCGGGGGGGAACACTGAAGCTTTCTTT. Amino acids: CASNAGGNTEAFF.

This clonotype was found a few times. The chain is built from TRBV12-3 or TRBV12-4 and TRBJ1-1, with D possibly being TRBD1 (6 bases). V lost 3 bases and J 6 bases, leaving 14 bases between the germline ends. This CDR3 spans 14 amino acids. The CDR3 DNA sequence: TGTGCCAGCAGTTTTCAGGGAGGGGGTCCTGAAGCTTTCTTT. Translating it yields CASSFQGGGPEAFF.

The chain carries TRBV25-1 and TRBJ1-1; possible D gene TRBD1, 5 bases. The CDR3 extends over 13 amino acids. Germline CDR1 is MGHDK and CDR2 is SYGVNS. Trimming cost V 3 bases and J 7 bases, with 12 bases left between them. CDR3 loop: CASSEIQGGEAFF. The CDR3 DNA follows: TGTGCCAGCAGTGAGATCCAGGGTGGTGAAGCTTTCTTT. Together with reference TRBV25-1 and TRBJ1-1, the CDR3 gives the full variable domain: EADIYQTPRYLVIGTGKKITLECSQTMGHDKMYWYQQDPGMELHLIHYSYGVNSTEKGDLSSESTVSRIRTEHFPLTLESARPSHTSQYLCASSEIQGGEAFFGQGTRLTVV.

This sequence joins TRBV7-9 and TRBJ2-6; TRBD1 aligns across 7 bases. Unmatched junction bases numbered 7, after V lost 4 bases and J lost 1 base. Germline assignment: CDR1 SEHNR and CDR2 FQNEAQ (reference sequence). The CDR3 runs to 17 residues. The chain's CDR3 is CASSSNSGGSGANVLTF. CDR3 in DNA: TGTGCCAGCAGCTCTAACTCAGGGGGATCTGGGGCCAACGTCCTGACTTTC.

This chain uses TRBV20-1 with TRBJ2-5; maybe TRBD2 (5 bases). CDR1 is DFQATT, CDR2 SNEGSKA, per germline (reference sequence). The V end lost 3 bases, the J end lost 11 bases, and 22 bases lay between the germline ends. The CDR3 is 14 amino acids. This CDR3 reads CSASPEIDYNEQYF. In DNA, the CDR3 is TGCAGTGCTAGCCCCGAGATAGACTACAATGAGCAGTACTTC.

This clonotype has only one observation. V usage is TRBV20-1 and J usage is TRBJ2-1; D may be TRBD1 or TRBD2 (5 bases each). The better agreement between TRBJ2-7 and the DNA end casts doubt on the J call. This CDR3 contains 14 residues. The germline V gene has CDR1 DFQATT and CDR2 SNEGSKA (reference sequence). CDR3 amino acids: CSAETGTSYNEQYF. The CDR3, as DNA: TGCAGTGCTGAGACCGGGACCTCCTACAATGAGCAGTACTTC.

The chain combines TRBV5-1 with TRBJ2-6; possibly TRBD1 for D (6 bases). V was pared by 3 bases and J by 2 bases, with 9 bases between. Germline V gene sequence: CDR1 SGHRS, CDR2 YFSETQ. This CDR3 comprises 15 residues. The CDR3 sequence is CASSSDSPGANVLTF. DNA for the CDR3: TGCGCCAGCAGCTCGGACAGCCCTGGGGCCAACGTCCTGACTTTC.

Ten or more counts support this clonotype. This rearrangement joins TRBV7-6 to TRBJ1-5, with a possible D match to TRBD1 (5 bases). This CDR3 has 15 residues. The V and J ends lost 6 bases and 7 bases respectively, with 19 bases between them. Germline V gene sequence: CDR1 SGHVS, CDR2 FNYEAQ. The CDR3 reads CASSIERGYGQPQHF. The CDR3 coding sequence is TGTGCCAGCAGTATAGAGAGGGGATATGGCCAGCCCCAGCATTTT.

The rearrangement uses TRBV12-3 or TRBV12-4 and TRBJ2-5; 12 bases line up with TRBD2. The CDR3 covers 15 residues. The V and J ends lost 2 bases and 11 bases, in that order; junction bases with no gene match: 9. CDR3 sequence (DNA): TGTGCCAGCAGTTTACTAGCGGGAGGGCCACGGGAGCAGTACTTC. It specifies CASSLLAGGPREQYF.

V is TRBV6-5 and J is TRBJ1-5, with 11 bases fitting TRBD1. V trimming: 7 bases; J trimming: 6 bases; junction bases outside the gene matches: 8. The CDR3 contains 15 residues. CDR1 MNHEY and CDR2 SVGAGI come from the germline V gene. This chain's CDR3 is CASKAGTGGFQPQHF. In DNA form, the CDR3 reads TGTGCCAGCAAAGCCGGGACAGGGGGTTTTCAGCCCCAGCATTTT.

The chain is built from TRBV7-2 and TRBJ2-3; perhaps D is TRBD1 or TRBD2 (5 bases each). V was clipped by 4 bases and J by 4 bases, with 18 bases between them. Germline CDR1 SGHTA, CDR2 FQGNSA. The length of the CDR3 is 16 residues. CDR3 bases: TGTGCCAGCAGCTCAGCAAACCTCCGGGACCCAGATACGCAGTATTTT. Its protein product is CASSSANLRDPDTQYF.

V and J are TRBV6-1 and TRBJ2-3, with no clear D. Germline CDR1 is MNHNS and CDR2 is SASEGT. Deletions cut 2 bases from V and 0 bases from J, with 9 bases between. The CDR3 totals 15 residues. The CDR3 DNA reads as TGTGCCAGCAGTGAATCGGGTACTAGCACAGATACGCAGTATTTT. Amino acids: CASSESGTSTDTQYF.

This clonotype turned up a few times. The chain combines TRBV4-2 with TRBJ2-1; D call uncertain. Per the germline V gene, CDR1 is LGHNA and CDR2 is YNFKEQ. The CDR3 contains 15 residues. Trimming took 0 bases from V and 5 from J, leaving 11 bases between them. The CDR3 here is CASSQDRASNNEQFF. The CDR3 DNA is TGTGCCAGCAGCCAAGATCGGGCCAGCAACAATGAGCAGTTCTTC.

The chain carries TRBV5-1 and TRBJ2-3; D not resolved. The CDR3 has 13 amino acids. Germline V gives CDR1 SGHRS, CDR2 YFSETQ. Trimming pared 0 bases from V and 8 bases from J, leaving 10 bases between. Written as DNA, the CDR3 is TGCGCCAGCAGCTTGGATCCTACAAGTACGCAGTATTTT. Residues: CASSLDPTSTQYF.

This clonotype was detected only a few times. V is TRBV2 and J is TRBJ2-2, with 7 bases that match TRBD1. The CDR3 totals 15 residues. The J segment lost 3 bases and the V segment lost 6 bases, leaving 7 bases of the junction unmatched. Germline assignment: CDR1 SNHLY and CDR2 FYNNEI. The CDR3 spells CASRDTGAHTGELFF. CDR3 nucleotide sequence: TGTGCCAGCAGGGATACAGGGGCCCACACCGGGGAGCTGTTTTTT.

The chain links TRBV28 to TRBJ2-1; TRBD1 or TRBD2 may be the D gene (5 bases each). V lost 7 bases and J lost 5, with 21 bases in between. CDR3 size: 16 residues. Germline V gene lookup returns CDR1 MDHEN and CDR2 SYDVKM. The CDR3 is CASIPYSGTSNNEQFF. The CDR3 region has the DNA TGTGCCAGCATACCCTACTCCGGGACCTCGAACAATGAGCAGTTCTTC.

The V gene is TRBV21-1, the J gene TRBJ2-7; the DNA was not used to check the table's D call, TRBD1. TRBV21-1 is tagged as a pseudogene. The CDR3 covers 15 residues. CDR3 protein: CASSKTLGSSYEQYF. CDR3 nucleotides: TGTGCCAGCAGCAAAACCCTGGGGAGCTCCTACGAGCAGTACTTC.